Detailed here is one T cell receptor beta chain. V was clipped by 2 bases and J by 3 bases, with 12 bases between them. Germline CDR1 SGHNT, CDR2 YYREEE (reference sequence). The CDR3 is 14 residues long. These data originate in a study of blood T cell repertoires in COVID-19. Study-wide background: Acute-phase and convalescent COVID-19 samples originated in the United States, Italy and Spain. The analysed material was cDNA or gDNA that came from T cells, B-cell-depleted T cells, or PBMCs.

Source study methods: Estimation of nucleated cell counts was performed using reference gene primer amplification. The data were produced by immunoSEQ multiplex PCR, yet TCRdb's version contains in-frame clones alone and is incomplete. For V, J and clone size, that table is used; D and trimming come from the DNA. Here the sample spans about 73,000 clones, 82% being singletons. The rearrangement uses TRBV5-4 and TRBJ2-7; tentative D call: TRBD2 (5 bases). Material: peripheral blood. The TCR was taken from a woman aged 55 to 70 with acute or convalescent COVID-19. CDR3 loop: CASSFWASSYEQYF. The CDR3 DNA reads TGTGCCAGCAGCTTCTGGGCTAGCAGCTACGAGCAGTACTTC.